The present entry profiles one T cell receptor (beta chain) with its context. Its antigen is currently not known. Base qualities were left out, and no much larger clone turns up one base away. The CDR3 runs 15 residues from the cysteine to the phenylalanine. Solely the CDR3 DNA is kept, with 45 bases framed from the first base. The germline V gene encodes CDR1 SGHTA and CDR2 FQGNSA. The germline ends are 18 bases apart after V is trimmed by 7 bases and J by 8 bases. This sample was taken from a study of shared clonotypes between healthy human individuals (TCRdb year 2020). Background on the whole study: The cohort included a few men and a couple of women between 18 and 49 years of age. For each donor, three plates each were used for CD4 naive and CD4 memory, two plates were used for CD8 naive, and one plate was used for CD8 memory. The study deeply sequenced blood TCR repertoires of five healthy adults to estimate repertoire size and the extent of clonotype sharing between individuals. To increase sequencing depth and limit assay-specific biases, different laboratories used diverse techniques to prepare libraries and sequence TCR repertoires. Between about 0.85 and 8.9 billion PBMCs per donor were obtained by leukapheresis.

Using the deep immunoSEQ assay, TCR CDR3 regions were amplified from genomic DNA by multiplex PCR. Extracted genomic DNA from each cell subset was spread evenly across all wells of several immunoSEQ 96-well plates, with each plate serving as a replicate. For sorted subsets, 150 to 250 ng of genomic DNA, equivalent to some 30,000 T cell genomes, went into each replicate PCR. The purified libraries were quantified using a Qubit 3.0 fluorometer, sized with a Bioanalyzer 2100, and then quantified again using the KAPA Library Quantification kit. Each immunoSEQ 96-well plate was sequenced on its own single-read 150-cycle Illumina NextSeq 550 flow cell. The paper's data handling went like this. Because the immunoSEQ output held only junctional sequences and lacked quality scores, the filtering could not match the filtering applied to full-length reads. Sequences were annotated with PyIR, a Python wrapper for IgBLAST v1.9, using IMGT germline references to assign V/J genes and CDR3. Reads were removed for weak V/J assignments (E-value above 1e-6), missing CDR3, stop codons, out-of-frame junctions, or ambiguous translated residues. V3J clonotypes were defined as sequences sharing an identical inferred V gene, J gene, and CDR3 amino acid sequence. To compute the percentage overlap between repertoires, the number of shared unique clonotypes was divided by the size of the smaller repertoire. RTK rarefaction, the Chao1 estimator, and Recon v2.1 estimates of unobserved clonotypes were used to assess repertoire richness. For all TCRbeta clonotypes obtained by the gDNA method from a few donors, generation probabilities were computed with OLGA. TCRdb retrieved this table from immuneACCESS and kept in-frame rearrangements only. Not all clones are present; in checked studies, unresolved V genes account for under half, and no reason is known for the remainder. The V and J calls and clone size are taken from that table; D and trimming were inferred from the DNA. This sample is represented by millions of clones; about 95% of them were singletons. 0.9% to 1.4% of the sample comes from the top ten.

The investigation overall reported the following: Because the study included a small number of donors, the genetic and exposure-history diversity represented was limited. Higher generation probabilities were observed for clonotypes shared by all four sorted-subset donors than for non-shared clonotypes. Estimated clonotype richness was generally larger for naive than for memory subsets. Sharing across four donors was observed for approximately 5% of naive CD4, around 3.5% of naive CD8, 2.3% of memory CD4, and around 0.4% of memory CD8 clonotypes. Pairwise subsampling led to the expectation that sequencing depth would affect the degree of clonotype sharing among donors. Even with the large sequencing depth, rarefaction of the sorted-subset datasets indicated that sequencing was incomplete. Only blood was sampled, and tissue TCR repertoires likely differ from those in blood.

CD8 naive samples were CD45RO-negative cells positively selected for CCR7, giving a CD45RA+CCR7+ population that excluded TemRA cells. The donors were healthy, HIV-negative adults with no recently reported acute infections or vaccinations. Only Caucasian adults living in Nashville, Tennessee, USA were represented among the donors. Blood was obtained by leukapheresis, after which PBMCs were separated by Ficoll-Histopaque density gradient centrifugation and cryopreserved in liquid nitrogen vapor phase. Purity and quantity of every magnetically sorted T cell population were checked by analytical flow cytometry. From each sorted fraction, genomic DNA was isolated and quantified by UV absorbance on a Nanodrop 2000c.

Sequencing was carried out using naive CD8+ T cells sorted from blood. The cell subset or site label corresponds to: CD45RA+CCR7+. This sequence uses TRBV7-2 and TRBJ1-6, with a tentative D gene TRBD1 over 6 matching bases. The origin of this receptor is a young man in good health. The nucleotide sequence reads as follows: TGTGCCAGCACTGCTTGGACAGCCGGGGATTCACCCCTCCACTTT. Translated, it gives CASTAWTAGDSPLHF.